Ten or more counts support the clone carrying this T cell receptor (beta chain). Its antigen is undetermined. The record originates from a study of T cells in Graves' hyperthyroidism and ophthalmopathy. Looking at the study overall: Before any treatment, at initial diagnosis, peripheral blood was collected.

CDR3 length: 13 residues. Germline assignment: CDR1 SGHTA and CDR2 FQGNSA. V trimming: 5 bases; J trimming: 4 bases; junction bases outside the gene matches: 4. The CDR3 regions of TCR beta were amplified from RNA transcripts. A set of HTBI primers served as the primers for a first-round RT-PCR of the TCR CDR3. TCRdb re-called the multiplex PCR reads through MiXCR, storing one row per CDR3 protein. There are 500,000 to 750,000 distinct CDR3 sequences in the sample; approximately 14% occur only once, and 6.5% to 8% lies in the top ten. Broader study findings: In simple terms, a model built on 13 V-J features told ophthalmopathy apart from stable hyperthyroidism. Blood samples included most of the expanded thyroid clonotypes exceeding 0.001.

The gene calls are TRBV7-2 and TRBJ2-7; 8 bases fit TRBD2. Specimen: blood. The source of this sequence is a woman aged 25 to 39 with Graves' hyperthyroidism. This CDR3 reads CASSPLAAYEQYF. CDR3 bases: TGTGCCAGCAGCCCACTAGCGGCATACGAGCAGTACTTC.